The subject of this entry is one TCR beta chain. These data originate in a study of blood T cell repertoires in COVID-19. Data came from immunoSEQ multiplex PCR; TCRdb stores just in-frame clones and leaves some out. The table lists roughly 200,000 clones, approximately 83% of them singletons. The V and J ends lost 5 bases and 7 bases respectively, with 9 bases between them. The CDR3 sequence is 12 residues long. The germline gives CDR1 SGDLS, CDR2 YYNGEE. The chain carries TRBV9 and TRBJ2-2, with D perhaps matching TRBD2 (6 bases). Sequenced sample: peripheral blood. The sequence derives from a woman aged 40 to 50 with COVID-19, enrolled during active disease. CDR3 sequence: CASSPGSGELFF. The CDR3 DNA sequence: TGTGCCAGCAGTCCCGGGAGCGGGGAGCTGTTTTTT.